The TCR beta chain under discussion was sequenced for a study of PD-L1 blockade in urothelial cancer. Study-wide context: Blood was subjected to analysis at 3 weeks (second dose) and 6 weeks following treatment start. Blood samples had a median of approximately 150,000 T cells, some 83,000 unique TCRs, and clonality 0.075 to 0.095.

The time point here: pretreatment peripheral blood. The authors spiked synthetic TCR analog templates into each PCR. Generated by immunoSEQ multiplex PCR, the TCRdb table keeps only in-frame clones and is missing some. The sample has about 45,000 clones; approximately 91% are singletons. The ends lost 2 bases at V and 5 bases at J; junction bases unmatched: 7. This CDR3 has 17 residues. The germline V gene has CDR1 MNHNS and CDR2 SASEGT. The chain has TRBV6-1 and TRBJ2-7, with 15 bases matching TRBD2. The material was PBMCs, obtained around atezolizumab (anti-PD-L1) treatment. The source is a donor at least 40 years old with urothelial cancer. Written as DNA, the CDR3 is TGTGCCAGCAGTGAACCCCCGTGGACTAGCGGGAGGGACGAGCAGTACTTC. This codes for CASSEPPWTSGRDEQYF.